A single sample is the source of the 22 T cell receptor beta chains below, sequenced in a study of PD-L1 blockade in urothelial cancer. Time point of the sample: peripheral blood 6 weeks after treatment start. Profiling relied on immunoSEQ multiplex PCR, and the TCRdb table lists in-frame clones only, not all of them. Of 50,000 or so clones listed, 75% to 90% are singletons. Source: PBMCs, taken around atezolizumab (anti-PD-L1) treatment. Receptors originate from a man between 60 and 70 years old with urothelial cancer.

This sequence joins TRBV7-6 and TRBJ2-2, with TRBD1 matching over 7 bases. There are 16 residues in the CDR3. Trimming took 5 bases from V and 5 from J; bases not matched to a gene: 11. CDR1 and CDR2 (germline): SGHVS, FNYEAQ. The CDR3 spells CASSPRQGHRTGELFF. The DNA for the CDR3 is TGTGCCAGCAGCCCCCGACAGGGACATAGAACCGGGGAGCTGTTTTTT.

V gene TRBV6-1 combines with J gene TRBJ2-1; 7 positions agree with TRBD2. With V trimmed by 3 bases and J by 6 bases, 2 bases remained unmatched. Germline V gives CDR1 MNHNS, CDR2 SASEGT. This CDR3 spans 13 amino acids. The CDR3 region is CASSEGGINEQFF. CDR3 in DNA: TGTGCCAGCAGTGAGGGAGGGATCAATGAGCAGTTCTTC.

This clone is a singleton in its sample. The chain employs TRBV5-1 and TRBJ2-7, with D possibly matching TRBD1 (6 bases). The V gene's germline CDR1 is SGHRS and CDR2 YFSETQ. The CDR3 runs to 13 residues. Between the trimmed V and J ends, which lost 2 bases and 4 bases, there was a span of 10 bases. The CDR3 coding sequence is TGCGCCAGCAGCTTCGGACAGCCATACGAGCAGTACTTC. This sequence encodes CASSFGQPYEQYF.

The V and J genes are TRBV10-3 and TRBJ2-3; tentatively, D is TRBD2 (5 bases). Germline V gives CDR1 ENHRY, CDR2 SYGVKD. The CDR3 length is 16 residues. The V gene lost 4 bases and the J gene lost 6 bases, with 20 bases spanning the gap. The CDR3 region has the DNA TGTGCCATCAGTGCTTGGAATAGCGAGGTTGGGGATACGCAGTATTTT. Residues: CAISAWNSEVGDTQYF.

This chain uses TRBV11-1 with TRBJ2-3; D is perhaps TRBD1 (5 bases). V was pared by 5 bases and J by 1 base, with 13 bases between. CDR1 SGHAT and CDR2 FQDESV come from the germline V gene (reference sequence). The CDR3 is 15 amino acids. CDR3 region: CASSRMGQRTDTQYF. The CDR3 nucleotides read TGTGCCAGCAGCCGGATGGGGCAGCGCACAGATACGCAGTATTTT.

The J gene is TRBJ1-1, the V gene TRBV5-1; D is ambiguous. Germline V gene sequence: CDR1 SGHRS, CDR2 YFSETQ. The CDR3 covers 13 residues. Trimming took 1 base from V and 5 from J, leaving 9 bases between them. In nucleotides, the CDR3 is TGCGCCAGCAGCTTGTCCCGGGAAACTGAAGCTTTCTTT. This encodes CASSLSRETEAFF. The variable domain in full, completed from reference TRBV5-1 and TRBJ1-1, reads KAGVTQTPRYLIKTRGQQVTLSCSPISGHRSVSWYQQTPGQGLQFLFEYFSETQRNKGNFPGRFSGRQFSNSRSEMNVSTLELGDSALYLCASSLSRETEAFFGQGTRLTVV.

This chain links TRBV5-1 with TRBJ1-3; 8 bases are shared with TRBD1. CDR1 and CDR2 (germline): SGHRS, YFSETQ. This CDR3 comprises 16 residues. J was trimmed by 8 bases and V by 4 bases; bases with no gene match: 14. Here the CDR3 reads CASSGSPGGAVDTIYF. Here the CDR3 DNA reads TGCGCCAGCAGCGGTTCCCCAGGGGGCGCGGTGGACACCATATATTTT.

Only one count was recorded for this clone. The rearrangement joins TRBV5-1 to TRBJ1-2; TRBD1 agrees at 8 bases. CDR3 length: 14 residues. Germline lookup yields CDR1 SGHRS and CDR2 YFSETQ. Trimming took 5 bases from V and 4 from J; bases not matched to a gene: 7. The CDR3 is CASRQTGVGYGYTF. CDR3 DNA sequence: TGCGCCAGCAGGCAGACAGGGGTTGGCTATGGCTACACCTTC.

The CDR3 loop is CASSLLRRGYEQYF. The CDR3 DNA reads TGTGCCAGCAGTTTACTACGGAGGGGCTACGAGCAGTACTTC. This chain uses TRBV28 with TRBJ2-7; TRBD2 might be the D (6 bases). V was clipped by 2 bases and J by 3 bases, with 11 bases between them. Germline values: CDR1 MDHEN, CDR2 SYDVKM. CDR3 length: 14 amino acids.

The chain combines TRBV7-2 with TRBJ1-4, with unresolved D. V shed 5 bases and J shed 5 bases, with 12 bases lying between them. CDR3 size: 14 residues. CDR1 is SGHTA, CDR2 FQGNSA, per germline. The chain's CDR3 is CASSEERCNEKLFF. The CDR3 DNA is TGTGCCAGCAGCGAAGAGAGGTGCAATGAAAAACTGTTTTTT.

V is TRBV30 and J is TRBJ2-1; 8 positions agree with TRBD1. The CDR3 is 13 residues long. Losses at the gene ends were 3 bases for V and 8 bases for J; bases not matched to a gene: 6. CDR1 and CDR2 (germline): GTSNPN, SVGIG (reference sequence). The CDR3 here is CAWRDDRGYEQFF. The CDR3, as DNA: TGTGCCTGGAGGGATGACAGGGGCTATGAGCAGTTCTTC.

This clone was observed a handful of times. CDR3 coding DNA: TGCAGCGCCCCCGGGCGGGGGAACAATGAGCAGTTCTTC. It translates to CSAPGRGNNEQFF. The chain joins TRBV29-1 to TRBJ2-1; 7 nucleotides match TRBD2. The germline CDR1 and CDR2 sequences are SQVTM and ANQGSEA. This CDR3 has 13 amino acids. J lost 5 bases, V lost 7 bases, and 8 bases had no gene match.

This chain connects TRBV5-1 to TRBJ1-2, with D uncertain. Germline V gene data show CDR1 as SGHRS and CDR2 as YFSETQ. Trimming removed 3 bases at V and 6 bases at J, with 12 bases between. The CDR3 runs 13 residues. CDR3 nucleotides: TGCGCCAGCAGCTCGTACAGTAAAAATGGCTACACCTTC. Protein: CASSSYSKNGYTF.

The chain has TRBV15 and TRBJ1-6, with D perhaps TRBD1 (5 bases). Germline-derived CDR1 and CDR2 are LNHNV and YYDKDF (reference sequence). The CDR3 extends over 16 amino acids. The germline V and J ends were trimmed by 3 bases and 7 bases, with 16 bases remaining between them. CDR3 sequence reads: CATSRPWGGHNSPLHF. CDR3 in DNA: TGTGCCACCAGCAGGCCCTGGGGGGGTCACAATTCACCCCTCCACTTT.

The V and J genes are TRBV5-1 and TRBJ1-1; 8 bases are a match to TRBD1. Germline V lookup: CDR1 SGHRS, CDR2 YFSETQ. J was trimmed by 4 bases and V by 0 bases; bases with no gene match: 8. The CDR3 consists of 16 residues. As DNA, the CDR3 is TGCGCCAGCAGCTTGGGGCAGGGGGCCCGTCCCACTGAAGCTTTCTTT. Translation gives CASSLGQGARPTEAFF.

The rearrangement joins TRBV27 to TRBJ1-6; maybe TRBD1 (6 bases). CDR3 length: 17 amino acids. CDR1 is MNHEY and CDR2 is SMNVEV in the germline V gene (reference sequence). V lost 5 bases, J lost 0 bases, and 14 bases lay in between. The CDR3 coding sequence is TGTGCCAGCAGTGTAAGGACAGATCACTCCTATAATTCACCCCTCCACTTT. Residues: CASSVRTDHSYNSPLHF.

V and J are TRBV5-1 and TRBJ2-6; a possible D gene is TRBD1 (5 bases). CDR3 length: 17 amino acids. V gave up 6 bases and J gave up 0 bases, with 16 bases separating them. The germline gives CDR1 SGHRS, CDR2 YFSETQ. Written as DNA, the CDR3 is TGCGCCAGCAAGCAGGGAATGGGAAACTCTGGGGCCAACGTCCTGACTTTC. This translates into CASKQGMGNSGANVLTF.

This clone was seen once. The chain is built from TRBV11-2 and TRBJ2-1, with 8 bases identical to TRBD2. Looked up from germline, CDR1 is SGHAT and CDR2 is FQNNGV. CDR3 length: 16 residues. Germline trimming cut 1 base from V and 4 bases from J; bases unmatched to any gene: 6. CDR3 coding DNA: TGTGCCAGCAGCTTAGTACCGCGGGGGGTTTACAATGAGCAGTTCTTC. Protein product: CASSLVPRGVYNEQFF.

Points on this clone: Compared with germline, one end of the junction differs, possibly owing to a read error. The chain recombines TRBV7-7 with TRBJ2-1; 7 bases are shared with TRBD1. The CDR3 contains 15 residues. Germline V gene data show CDR1 as SSHAT and CDR2 as FNYEAQ (reference sequence). This CDR3 is CASSLDRSSYNEQFF. The CDR3 nucleotides are TGTGCTAGCAGCCTGGACAGGAGCTCCTACAATGAGCAGTTCTTC.

Here the CDR3 reads CASSHPSGYYEQYF. As DNA, the CDR3 is TGTGCCAGCAGCCATCCTTCAGGGTACTACGAGCAGTACTTC. The J gene is TRBJ2-7, the V gene TRBV7-9; tentatively, D is TRBD1 (5 bases). Trimming cost V 5 bases and J 3 bases, with 14 bases left between them. CDR1 is SEHNR, CDR2 FQNEAQ, per germline (reference sequence). The CDR3 spans 14 residues.

V usage is TRBV4-3 and J usage is TRBJ1-1; 9 positions match TRBD1. Trimming at V came to 5 bases and at J to 6 bases, leaving 7 bases not matched to a gene. This CDR3 is built from 14 residues. Germline-derived CDR1 and CDR2 are LGHNA and YSLEER. The CDR3 nucleotides read TGCGCCAGCAGCGCCCCCGGACAGGGGTCTGAAGCTTTCTTT. Translated, it gives CASSAPGQGSEAFF.

J is TRBJ1-1 and V is TRBV5-6; 8 bases are shared with TRBD1. J gave up 1 base and V 2 bases, and 4 bases lay outside the gene matches. Germline V lookup: CDR1 SGHDT, CDR2 YYEEEE. The CDR3 consists of 15 residues. The CDR3 region is CASSFIQGGNTEAFF. CDR3 DNA: TGTGCCAGCAGCTTCATACAGGGGGGGAACACTGAAGCTTTCTTT.